These 28 T cell receptor beta chains came from one sample sequenced in a study of blood T cell repertoires in COVID-19. TCRdb's table, derived via immunoSEQ multiplex PCR, lists solely in-frame clones and lacks some. The sample lists some 490,000 clones, roughly nine tenths occurring once. The specimen was PBMCs or T cells enriched from blood (not recorded which). The receptor source for this set is a woman aged 55-69 years who had recovered from COVID-19.

This sequence joins TRBV7-2 and TRBJ2-6, with D possibly matching TRBD1 (6 bases). This CDR3 comprises 18 residues. CDR1 and CDR2 from the germline V gene are SGHTA and FQGNSA. The ends were cut back, 10 bases at V and 0 bases at J, with 22 bases in the middle. Written as DNA, the CDR3 is TGTGCCAATTTAATAGTGGGACACCTAGACTCTGGGGCCAACGTCCTGACTTTC. The encoded protein is CANLIVGHLDSGANVLTF.

This chain connects TRBV10-1 to TRBJ1-1, with 10 bases matching TRBD1. Germline V gene sequence: CDR1 WNHNN, CDR2 SYGVQD (reference sequence). This CDR3 has 15 amino acids. V was pared by 3 bases and J by 7 bases, with 8 bases of the junction left unmatched. The CDR3 nucleotides are TGCGCCAGCAGTGACTACCCGGGACAGGGGATTGAAGCTTTCTTT. Protein sequence: CASSDYPGQGIEAFF.

The V call is TRBV29-1, the J call TRBJ1-1; D uncertain. The CDR3 runs 12 residues. The V gene lost 7 bases and the J gene lost 2 bases, with 11 bases spanning the gap. The germline CDR1 and CDR2 sequences are SQVTM and ANQGSEA. Here the CDR3 reads CSGQWLNTEAFF. The CDR3 DNA reads as TGCAGCGGGCAATGGCTTAACACTGAAGCTTTCTTT.

This clone was recorded a few times. The genes are TRBV14 and TRBJ2-3; D not resolved. Germline V gene lookup returns CDR1 SGHDN and CDR2 FVKESK. V lost 4 bases, J lost 7 bases, and 9 bases lay in between. CDR3 length: 12 residues. CDR3 protein: CASSRGAHTQYF. CDR3 sequence (DNA): TGTGCCAGCAGCCGCGGTGCCCATACGCAGTATTTT.

The V gene is TRBV28, the J gene TRBJ2-3, with 7 positions matching TRBD2. CDR3 length: 15 residues. The junction had 1 base not matched to a gene; V was cut back by 0 bases and J by 1 base. Per germline, CDR1 MDHEN and CDR2 SYDVKM. This CDR3 is CASSLWAGGTDTQYF. CDR3 bases: TGTGCCAGCAGTTTATGGGCGGGGGGCACAGATACGCAGTATTTT. Based on the CDR3 plus reference TRBV28 and TRBJ2-3, the full variable domain is DVKVTQSSRYLVKRTGEKVFLECVQDMDHENMFWYRQDPGLGLRLIYFSYDVKMKEKGDIPEGYSVSREKKERFSLILESASTNQTSMYLCASSLWAGGTDTQYFGPGTRLTVL.

Concerning this clone: The sample has other DNA sequences that encode this CDR3 too. V usage is TRBV5-1 and J usage is TRBJ1-1; D not certain. Trimming cost V 2 bases and J 2 bases, with 4 bases left between them. There are 12 residues in the CDR3. Germline lookup yields CDR1 SGHRS and CDR2 YFSETQ. CDR3 loop: CASSFGNTEAFF. The CDR3 DNA is TGCGCCAGCAGCTTCGGTAACACTGAAGCTTTCTTT.

The rearrangement joins TRBV4-1 to TRBJ2-3, with TRBD2 matching over 8 bases. CDR1 and CDR2 from the germline V gene are MGHRA and YSYEKL. The CDR3 is 14 amino acids. The J segment lost 3 bases and the V segment lost 4 bases, leaving 3 bases of the junction unmatched. The CDR3 sequence: CASSPGLVTDTQYF. CDR3 coding DNA: TGCGCCAGCAGCCCGGGACTAGTGACAGATACGCAGTATTTT.

The V gene is TRBV19, the J gene TRBJ1-5; possibly TRBD1 for D (6 bases). This CDR3 is 15 amino acids long. The germline V and J ends were trimmed by 5 bases and 0 bases, with 11 bases remaining between them. Germline CDR1 LNHDA, CDR2 SQIVND (reference sequence). The CDR3 sequence: CASSPDSNSNQPQHF. In nucleotides, the CDR3 is TGTGCCAGTAGTCCGGACAGTAATAGCAATCAGCCCCAGCATTTT.

The chain has TRBV6-1 and TRBJ1-1; TRBD1 might be the D (6 bases). The germline V and J ends were trimmed by 3 bases and 0 bases, with 20 bases remaining between them. CDR1 and CDR2 (germline): MNHNS, SASEGT. The CDR3 has 18 residues. CDR3 in DNA: TGTGCCAGCAGTGATGCGGGAGGTCAGGGGCTGGTGAACACTGAAGCTTTCTTT. It specifies CASSDAGGQGLVNTEAFF.

V usage is TRBV24-1 and J usage is TRBJ1-5, with TRBD1 matching over 9 bases. The CDR3 spans 16 residues. Trimming cost V 3 bases and J 4 bases; bases outside gene matches: 6. Per germline, CDR1 KGHDR and CDR2 SFDVKD. CDR3 bases: TGTGCCACCAGTGATGGGGGGACAGGGAGGAATCAGCCCCAGCATTTT. It specifies CATSDGGTGRNQPQHF.

This clone was counted a single time. This chain links TRBV14 with TRBJ2-6; D unresolved. This CDR3 spans 19 amino acids. Germline V gene lookup returns CDR1 SGHDN and CDR2 FVKESK. V was trimmed by 1 base and J by 0 bases, leaving 16 bases between them. In DNA form, the CDR3 reads TGTGCCAGCAGCCAAGTCCAACCCGGTCCGAGCTCTGGGGCCAACGTCCTGACTTTC. Translated: CASSQVQPGPSSGANVLTF.

The rearrangement joins TRBV28 to TRBJ1-1; tentatively, D is TRBD1 (6 bases). Germline V lookup: CDR1 MDHEN, CDR2 SYDVKM. Trimming took off 11 bases at V and 0 bases at J, with 16 bases between the two ends. The CDR3 sequence is 14 residues long. CDR3 sequence (DNA): TGTGCCGCCCACGGGGGGCGGCTGAACACTGAAGCTTTCTTT. It specifies CAAHGGRLNTEAFF.

The rearrangement uses TRBV7-9 and TRBJ2-2, with TRBD1 matching 7 bases. This CDR3 contains 15 residues. V dropped 5 bases and J dropped 6; count of bases not matched to a gene: 9. Germline assignment: CDR1 SEHNR and CDR2 FQNEAQ (reference sequence). CDR3 nucleotides: TGTGCCAGCAGCCCCTTGACAGGGCGCGCCGGGGAGCTGTTTTTT. Translation: CASSPLTGRAGELFF.

The genes are TRBV27 and TRBJ2-5; TRBD2 aligns across 13 bases. Trimming removed 5 bases from V and 1 base from J; junction bases left unmatched: 4. This CDR3 contains 16 residues. Germline CDR1 MNHEY, CDR2 SMNVEV (reference sequence). The CDR3 reads CASSPRLAGGQETQYF. CDR3 bases: TGTGCCAGCAGTCCCCGACTAGCGGGGGGCCAAGAGACCCAGTACTTC.

The chain carries TRBV6-2 or TRBV6-3 and TRBJ2-3, with unresolved D. The CDR3 is 11 amino acids. The V gene's germline CDR1 is MNHEY and CDR2 SVGEGT. Trimming left V 9 bases short and J 8 bases short, with 12 bases between. The CDR3 loop reads CASSRSGTQYF. CDR3 nucleotides: TGTGCCAGTAGTAGATCGGGTACGCAGTATTTT.

V is TRBV19 and J is TRBJ1-1, with TRBD1 matching 7 bases. V lost 7 bases, J lost 2 bases, and 7 bases stayed unmatched. The CDR3 sequence is 14 residues long. Germline loops: CDR1 LNHDA, CDR2 SQIVND (reference sequence). The CDR3 DNA reads TGTGCCAGTACCACCTGGACAGGTAACACTGAAGCTTTCTTT. This codes for CASTTWTGNTEAFF. Looking up the rest from reference TRBV19 and TRBJ1-1 gives the full variable domain: DGGITQSPKYLFRKEGQNVTLSCEQNLNHDAMYWYRQDPGQGLRLIYYSQIVNDFQKGDIAEGYSVSREKKESFPLTVTSAQKNPTAFYLCASTTWTGNTEAFFGQGTRLTVV.

The chain couples TRBV9 to TRBJ1-1, with D possibly matching TRBD1 (6 bases). The CDR3 is made up of 15 amino acids. V was shortened by 6 bases and J by 0 bases, with 15 bases between the two germline ends. Germline V gives CDR1 SGDLS, CDR2 YYNGEE. The CDR3 sequence is CASTLEGGMNTEAFF. CDR3 in DNA: TGTGCCAGCACCCTGGAAGGGGGTATGAACACTGAAGCTTTCTTT.

The chain uses TRBV27 and TRBJ2-3; TRBD2 aligns across 11 bases. J was trimmed by 0 bases and V by 3 bases; bases with no gene match: 2. Germline-derived CDR1 and CDR2 are MNHEY and SMNVEV (reference sequence). This CDR3 is 16 amino acids long. CDR3 residues: CASSFLAGGSTDTQYF. In nucleotides, the CDR3 is TGTGCCAGCAGTTTCCTAGCGGGGGGAAGCACAGATACGCAGTATTTT.

The chain carries TRBV12-3 or TRBV12-4 and TRBJ1-5, with D perhaps TRBD1 (5 bases). CDR3 length: 13 amino acids. The V end was cut by 2 bases, the J end by 7 bases, with 9 bases between. CDR3 coding DNA: TGTGCCAGCAGTTTACAGGGATTCCAGCCCCAGCATTTT. This encodes CASSLQGFQPQHF.

The V call is TRBV24-1, the J call TRBJ1-4; 7 nucleotides agree with TRBD1. Germline-derived CDR1 and CDR2 are KGHDR and SFDVKD. The junction had 4 bases not matched to a gene; V was cut back by 7 bases and J by 0 bases. The CDR3 is made up of 15 amino acids. This chain's CDR3 is CATRDGQATNEKLFF. In DNA form, the CDR3 reads TGTGCCACCAGGGACGGACAGGCAACTAATGAAAAACTGTTTTTT.

This clone has a single count. This chain uses TRBV5-4 with TRBJ1-4; tentatively, D is TRBD1 (6 bases). Germline assignment: CDR1 SGHNT and CDR2 YYREEE (reference sequence). V gave up 4 bases and J gave up 4 bases, with 20 bases separating them. CDR3 size: 17 residues. The CDR3 here is CASSLGGGAFLNEKLFF. The CDR3 DNA reads TGTGCCAGCAGCCTGGGTGGGGGGGCCTTCCTTAATGAAAAACTGTTTTTT.

The J gene is TRBJ2-7, the V gene TRBV18, with 7 nucleotides matching TRBD2. The CDR3 runs to 13 residues. The germline gives CDR1 KGHSH, CDR2 LQKENI. J was trimmed by 7 bases and V by 3 bases; bases with no gene match: 6. CDR3 sequence reads: CASSPGRNGEQYV. In nucleotides, the CDR3 is TGTGCCAGCTCACCCGGGAGGAATGGGGAGCAGTACGTC.

This chain links TRBV6-5 with TRBJ2-7; a weak D match, TRBD2 (5 bases). Looked up from germline, CDR1 is MNHEY and CDR2 is SVGAGI. The CDR3 contains 15 residues. Trimming removed 0 bases from V and 7 bases from J, with 16 bases in between. CDR3 loop: CASSYSGLGPGEQYF. CDR3 DNA sequence: TGTGCCAGCAGTTACTCCGGACTCGGCCCGGGAGAGCAGTACTTC.

The V gene is TRBV7-2, the J gene TRBJ2-5, with D maybe TRBD2 (5 bases). This CDR3 contains 13 residues. Germline V CDR1 and CDR2: SGHTA, FQGNSA. V was trimmed by 2 bases and J by 5 bases, leaving 9 bases between them. CDR3 nucleotide sequence: TGTGCCAGCAGCTTAAGAAGGAGGGAGACCCAGTACTTC. It codes for CASSLRRRETQYF.

The chain couples TRBV18 to TRBJ1-4; D is unresolved. CDR1 is KGHSH and CDR2 is LQKENI in the germline V gene. The CDR3 is 15 residues long. V gave up 3 bases and J gave up 7 bases, with 15 bases separating them. The CDR3 bases are TGTGCCAGCTCACCCTTGAATGGGCTGGGTGAAAAACTGTTTTTT. This gives the protein CASSPLNGLGEKLFF.

The V call is TRBV2, the J call TRBJ2-5; possibly TRBD1 for D (5 bases). The V gene lost 7 bases and the J gene lost 7 bases, with 22 bases spanning the gap. Germline CDR1 and CDR2: SNHLY and FYNNEI. The length of the CDR3 is 15 residues. Here the CDR3 reads CASMLDLGRQGTQYF. The DNA for the CDR3 is TGTGCCAGCATGCTCGACTTGGGCAGGCAGGGGACCCAGTACTTC.

CDR3 nucleotide sequence: TGTGCCAGCAGCCAAACCGCCCAGAATTCACCCCTCCACTTT. This sequence encodes CASSQTAQNSPLHF. This chain links TRBV3-1 (or the pseudogene TRBV3-2) with TRBJ1-6; D gene unclear. This CDR3 is 14 amino acids long. CDR1 and CDR2 (germline): LGHDT, YNNKEL (reference sequence). Between the trimmed V and J ends, which lost 2 bases and 7 bases, there was a span of 9 bases.

This clone showed up just a few times. The chain links TRBV6-5 to TRBJ1-1; D perhaps matches TRBD1 (5 bases). Looked up from germline, CDR1 is MNHEY and CDR2 is SVGAGI. The CDR3 loop spans 15 amino acids. V dropped 0 bases and J dropped 5 bases, with 13 bases sitting between them. The CDR3 sequence: CASSYSGLGATEAFF. The DNA for the CDR3 is TGTGCCAGCAGTTACTCGGGACTTGGGGCTACTGAAGCTTTCTTT.